The rows below give T cell receptor beta chains drawn from one sample of a study of type 1 and type 2 diabetes patients. TCRdb redid the calling of the multiplex PCR reads with MiXCR, one entry per CDR3 protein. Among 250,000 or so distinct CDR3 sequences listed, 47% were seen once. The source material was peripheral blood mononuclear cells (PBMCs). Receptors were obtained from a man between 18 and 35 years old with type 2 diabetes. The CDR3 runs from the conserved cysteine through the conserved F or W. A D gene is named only where the DNA matches it firmly. Only part of the rows carry a size: once, few, many, or a class if the clone is expanded.

>.|TRBJ1-1|TRBV30|.
TGTGCCTGGAGTGGGTTCATGAACACTGAAGCTTTCTTT
CAWSGFMNTEAFF
>.|TRBJ2-5|TRBV19|TRBD1
TGTGCCAGTAGAATAGAGGGGACAGTCCAAGAGACCCAGTACTTC
CASRIEGTVQETQYF
>.|TRBJ1-5|TRBV6-2/TRBV6-3|.
TGTGCCAGCAGTTATTCCCGATTGGGTCAGCCCCAGCATTTT
CASSYSRLGQPQHF
>.|TRBJ2-3|TRBV6-4|.
TGTGCCAGCAGTGTGGACCGGGGCGATACGCAGTATTTT
CASSVDRGDTQYF
>.|TRBJ2-7|TRBV15|.
TGTGCCACCAGCAGAGATTCGGCAGGGGCCTACGAGCAGTACTTC
CATSRDSAGAYEQYF
>.|TRBJ1-2|TRBV7-2|TRBD1
TGTGCCAGCAGCTTTACAGGGGGCAATGGCTACACCTTC
CASSFTGGNGYTF
>.|TRBJ2-7|TRBV19|TRBD1
TGTGCCAGTAGTGGCCGGACAGGCACCTACGAGCAGTACTTC
CASSGRTGTYEQYF
>few|TRBJ1-2|TRBV20-1|.
TGCAGTGCTAGAGATGGGATGTACGGTGGCTACACCTTC
CSARDGMYGGYTF
>.|TRBJ1-1|TRBV2|.
TGTGCCAGCAGCTTGATTCCCCTCCCCGGGCTGAACACTGAAGCTTTCTTT
CASSLIPLPGLNTEAFF
>.|TRBJ1-2|TRBV30|.
TGTGCCTGGAGTAAATCGTTAGCCCGCCCATATGGCTACACCTTC
CAWSKSLARPYGYTF
>.|TRBJ2-5|TRBV7-3|TRBD2
TGTGCCAGCAGCTTGTCAGCGGGGGATCAAGAGACCCAGTACTTC
CASSLSAGDQETQYF
>many|TRBJ2-7|TRBV10-3|TRBD1
TGTGCCATCAGTGAGAACCCGGGACAGGGGGACGAGCAGTACTTC
CAISENPGQGDEQYF
>.|TRBJ1-5|TRBV2|.
TGTGCCAGCAGTGAAGCGCTTCGGCAGCCCCAGCATTTT
CASSEALRQPQHF
>few|TRBJ2-1|TRBV19|.
TGTGCCAGTAGCCCCCCGGGTTGGGAGCAGTTCTTC
CASSPPGWEQFF
>.|TRBJ1-2|TRBV2|TRBD1
TGTGCCAGCAGACCGGGACAGGACTACACCTTC
CASRPGQDYTF
>.|TRBJ2-7|TRBV7-9|TRBD2
TGTGCCAGTATGCTGGCGGGAGGAATCTACGAGCAGTACTTC
CASMLAGGIYEQYF
>.|TRBJ2-6|TRBV5-1|.
TGCGCCAGCAGCTTGGTGTCGGGAGTCGGGGCCAACGTCCTGACTTTC
CASSLVSGVGANVLTF
>.|TRBJ1-1|TRBV5-1|.
TGCGCCAGCAGCTCGGACGCGCGTGGGAGATTCACTGAAGCTTTCTTT
CASSSDARGRFTEAFF
>few|TRBJ1-2|TRBV9|.
TGTGCCAGCAGCGTCGCGGTTAACTATGGCTACACCTTC
CASSVAVNYGYTF
>once|TRBJ1-4|TRBV2|.
TGTGCCAGCAGTGAAGCGGGGGCGCAGAGTGAAAAACTGTTTTTT
CASSEAGAQSEKLFF
>few|TRBJ1-2|TRBV12-3/TRBV12-4|TRBD1
TGTGCCAGCAGTCTGGCAGGGGGGCCCACTAACTATGGCTACACCTTC
CASSLAGGPTNYGYTF
>.|TRBJ2-1|TRBV2|TRBD1
TGTGCCAGCAGTGATATCAGGGGGGAGCAGTTCTTC
CASSDIRGEQFF
>few|TRBJ2-2|TRBV20-1|TRBD2
TGCAGTGCTAGCGAGGGAGGGCCCACCGGGGAGCTGTTTTTT
CSASEGGPTGELFF
>.|TRBJ2-1|TRBV7-8|TRBD2
TGTGCCAGCAGCCCGGGACTAGCGGTCAATGAGCAGTTCTTC
CASSPGLAVNEQFF
>.|TRBJ1-5|TRBV7-2|.
TGTGCCAGCAGCCACGATCAGGGGAGCAGTCAGCCCCAGCATTTT
CASSHDQGSSQPQHF
>.|TRBJ2-2|TRBV20-1|.
TGCAGTGCCCCCAGGGGTCCCACCGGGGAGCTGTTTTTT
CSAPRGPTGELFF